This passage covers 30 T cell receptor beta chains from one sample sequenced in a study of blood T cell repertoires in COVID-19. Clones were read by immunoSEQ multiplex PCR, and TCRdb kept only the in-frame ones, dropping some. This sample carries about 99,000 clones, about 83% of them seen once, and the ten largest clones take roughly 2%. Sequencing was carried out using peripheral blood. The receptors were gathered from a man aged 70-80 years with active or convalescent COVID-19.

The CDR3 region has the DNA TGTGCCAGTATGAGAGGGACTAGCGGTGCCTACGAGCAGTACTTC. Its protein product is CASMRGTSGAYEQYF. V usage is TRBV19 and J usage is TRBJ2-7; TRBD2 matches at 11 bases. The V and J ends lost 7 bases and 2 bases, in that order; junction bases with no gene match: 7. Germline V lookup: CDR1 LNHDA, CDR2 SQIVND (reference sequence). The CDR3 runs to 15 residues.

The V gene is TRBV15, the J gene TRBJ1-2; the match to TRBD1 covers 10 bases. The J segment lost 5 bases and the V segment lost 5 bases, leaving 11 bases of the junction unmatched. CDR1 and CDR2 from the germline V gene are LNHNV and YYDKDF (reference sequence). This CDR3 spans 16 amino acids. Written as DNA, the CDR3 is TGTGCCACCAGCCCGATTGGACAGGGGGAAGGGTATGGCTACACCTTC. Translated: CATSPIGQGEGYGYTF.

The V and J genes are TRBV5-1 and TRBJ1-2; 7 bases match TRBD1. Germline lookup yields CDR1 SGHRS and CDR2 YFSETQ. J gave up 3 bases and V 4 bases, and 3 bases lay outside the gene matches. The CDR3 sequence is 13 residues long. CDR3 loop: CASSRDSYYGYTF. The CDR3 DNA reads as TGCGCCAGCAGCCGGGACAGCTACTATGGCTACACCTTC.

J is TRBJ1-2 and V is TRBV19; tentatively, D is TRBD1 (6 bases). This CDR3 is built from 13 residues. The V and J ends lost 5 bases and 4 bases respectively, with 11 bases between them. Germline CDR1 and CDR2: LNHDA and SQIVND (reference sequence). CDR3 protein: CASSFTGPYGYTF. The CDR3 DNA reads TGTGCCAGTAGTTTCACAGGGCCCTATGGCTACACCTTC.

This chain connects TRBV15 to TRBJ2-5; 11 nucleotides match TRBD2. With 1 base clipped from V and 4 bases from J, the junction kept 2 bases outside the gene matches. Per the germline V gene, CDR1 is LNHNV and CDR2 is YYDKDF (reference sequence). This CDR3 is 15 amino acids long. The CDR3 sequence is CATSRVAGGGETQYF. CDR3 coding DNA: TGTGCCACCAGCAGAGTAGCGGGGGGGGGAGAGACCCAGTACTTC.

In its sample, this clone was seen a few times. The chain joins TRBV7-2 to TRBJ1-1; tentatively, D is TRBD1 (6 bases). The CDR3 is 13 residues long. Per germline, CDR1 SGHTA and CDR2 FQGNSA. V lost 3 bases to trimming and J lost 8 bases, with 13 bases between them. CDR3 sequence: CASSFRQAAEAFF. The DNA of the CDR3 is TGTGCCAGCAGCTTTCGACAGGCGGCAGAAGCTTTCTTT. Combining the CDR3 with reference TRBV7-2 and TRBJ1-1 gives the whole variable domain GAGVSQSPSNKVTEKGKDVELRCDPISGHTALYWYRQSLGQGLEFLIYFQGNSAPDKSGLPSDRFSAERTGGSVSTLTIQRTQQEDSAVYLCASSFRQAAEAFFGQGTRLTVV.

This chain connects TRBV5-5 to TRBJ2-6, with a weak D call TRBD1 (5 bases). The V gene's germline CDR1 is SGHKS and CDR2 YYEKEE (reference sequence). This CDR3 is 15 amino acids long. Trimming removed 3 bases from V and 0 bases from J, with 7 bases in between. The CDR3 nucleotides are TGTGCCAGCAGCTCCCAGGGCTCTGGGGCCAACGTCCTGACTTTC. This translates into CASSSQGSGANVLTF.

The rearrangement joins TRBV28 to TRBJ1-5; D perhaps matches TRBD1 (5 bases). Trimming took off 3 bases at V and 2 bases at J, with 8 bases between the two ends. Looked up from germline, CDR1 is MDHEN and CDR2 is SYDVKM. CDR3 length: 14 amino acids. CDR3 nucleotides: TGTGCCAGCAGTTTTGGCAGGGGCAATCAGCCCCAGCATTTT. Its translation: CASSFGRGNQPQHF.

V usage is TRBV9 and J usage is TRBJ2-1, with 7 bases lining up with TRBD2. Germline V gene sequence: CDR1 SGDLS, CDR2 YYNGEE. The CDR3 is 16 amino acids. V shed 0 bases and J 4 bases; nucleotides not matched to a gene: 7. CDR3 sequence: CASSVGWLAVYNEQFF. CDR3 nucleotide sequence: TGTGCCAGCAGCGTAGGTTGGCTAGCGGTTTACAATGAGCAGTTCTTC. The full variable domain, its missing parts supplied by reference TRBV9 and TRBJ2-1, is DSGVTQTPKHLITATGQRVTLRCSPRSGDLSVYWYQQSLDQGLQFLIQYYNGEERAKGNILERFSAQQFPDLHSELNLSSLELGDSALYFCASSVGWLAVYNEQFFGPGTRLTVL.

V gene TRBV10-3 combines with J gene TRBJ1-1; tentatively, D is TRBD1 (5 bases). The CDR3 contains 14 residues. V was cut by 10 bases and J by 2 bases, with 17 bases left in between. CDR1 is ENHRY, CDR2 SYGVKD, per germline. DNA for the CDR3: TGTGCCACTACTACTTCGGGGGTAAACACTGAAGCTTTCTTT. It is translated as CATTTSGVNTEAFF.

The chain uses TRBV4-2 and TRBJ1-1; 10 bases align to TRBD1. Germline CDR1 and CDR2: LGHNA and YNFKEQ. The CDR3 sequence is 13 residues long. With 3 bases clipped from V and 7 bases from J, the junction kept 2 bases outside the gene matches. In nucleotides, the CDR3 is TGTGCCAGCAGCCAGACAGGGGGCTATGAAGCTTTCTTT. Its protein is CASSQTGGYEAFF.

Note on this clone: An end of the junction does not agree with germline; a read error may underlie this. The chain has TRBV7-7 and TRBJ2-5; tentatively, D is TRBD2 (7 bases). The CDR3 consists of 15 residues. Germline assignment: CDR1 SSHAT and CDR2 FNYEAQ (reference sequence). CDR3 sequence (DNA): TGTGCTAGCAGCTTAGGGGGGGACTTACAAGAGACCCAGTACTTC. Translating gives CASSLGGDLQETQYF.

The chain combines TRBV3-1 (or the pseudogene TRBV3-2) with TRBJ2-1; D is perhaps TRBD1 (6 bases). CDR1 and CDR2 (germline): LGHDT, YNNKEL (reference sequence). The CDR3 runs 14 residues. V was pared by 5 bases and J by 5 bases, with 13 bases between. The CDR3 bases are TGTGCCAGCAGCTCTTACAGGGACCACAATGAGCAGTTCTTC. Translated, it gives CASSSYRDHNEQFF.

V and J are TRBV30 and TRBJ1-3; D unclear. Germline assignment: CDR1 GTSNPN and CDR2 SVGIG (reference sequence). The CDR3 sequence is 12 residues long. Trimming removed 7 bases at V and 1 base at J, with 8 bases between. The CDR3 spells CAYSISGNTIYF. DNA of the CDR3: TGTGCCTACAGTATTTCTGGAAACACCATATATTTT.

This chain uses TRBV5-1 with TRBJ2-2; 10 positions match TRBD2. This CDR3 has 16 residues. V was clipped by 1 base and J by 2 bases; unmatched bases: 2. CDR1 and CDR2 (germline): SGHRS, YFSETQ. The CDR3: CASSLLAGDNTGELFF. CDR3 sequence (DNA): TGCGCCAGCAGCTTGCTAGCGGGGGACAACACCGGGGAGCTGTTTTTT.

The V gene is TRBV5-1, the J gene TRBJ2-1, with 12 bases aligning to TRBD2. J was trimmed by 3 bases and V by 2 bases; bases with no gene match: 3. This CDR3 comprises 16 residues. In germline, CDR1 is SGHRS, CDR2 YFSETQ. The CDR3 nucleotides are TGCGCCAGCAGCTTACTAGCGGGGGGTCTCTACAATGAGCAGTTCTTC. Residues: CASSLLAGGLYNEQFF. Combining the CDR3 with reference TRBV5-1 and TRBJ2-1 gives the whole variable domain KAGVTQTPRYLIKTRGQQVTLSCSPISGHRSVSWYQQTPGQGLQFLFEYFSETQRNKGNFPGRFSGRQFSNSRSEMNVSTLELGDSALYLCASSLLAGGLYNEQFFGPGTRLTVL.

The chain joins TRBV19 to TRBJ1-2; D gene unclear. Trimming left V 1 base short and J 4 bases short, with 13 bases between. Germline CDR1 is LNHDA and CDR2 is SQIVND (reference sequence). The CDR3 length is 15 residues. The CDR3 region has the DNA TGTGCCAGTAGTATAGGAATCACAGCGGGCTATGGCTACACCTTC. Its translation is CASSIGITAGYGYTF.

V and J are TRBV19 and TRBJ1-2, with D unclear. Trimming took off 7 bases at V and 0 bases at J, with 12 bases between the two ends. The CDR3 has 14 residues. Per germline, CDR1 LNHDA and CDR2 SQIVND (reference sequence). CDR3 sequence (DNA): TGTGCCAGTAAAGAAACCCCAGCTAACTATGGCTACACCTTC. Translating it yields CASKETPANYGYTF.

In this sample, this clone turned up once. The chain has TRBV9 and TRBJ2-1; 9 bases fit TRBD2. The CDR3 is made up of 16 amino acids. V gave up 3 bases and J gave up 2 bases; unmatched junction bases: 6. CDR1 and CDR2 from the germline V gene are SGDLS and YYNGEE. The CDR3 DNA is TGTGCCAGCAGCGGTCAAGGCGGGGGGGCCTACAATGAGCAGTTCTTC. It specifies CASSGQGGGAYNEQFF.

The genes are TRBV30 and TRBJ2-3; the match to TRBD1 covers 9 bases. The germline V gene encodes CDR1 GTSNPN and CDR2 SVGIG (reference sequence). The CDR3 is 15 residues long. Trimming cost V 1 base and J 5 bases; bases outside gene matches: 7. The CDR3 reads CAWSAGTGIGDTQYF. The CDR3 region has the DNA TGTGCCTGGAGTGCAGGGACAGGGATTGGAGATACGCAGTATTTT. The whole variable domain, remainder taken from reference TRBV30 and TRBJ2-3, is SQTIHQWPATLVQPVGSPLSLECTVEGTSNPNLYWYRQAAGRGLQLLFYSVGIGQISSEVPQNLSASRPQDRQFILSSKKLLLSDSGFYLCAWSAGTGIGDTQYFGPGTRLTVL.

V gene TRBV9 combines with J gene TRBJ2-5; tentatively, D is TRBD2 (6 bases). In germline, CDR1 is SGDLS, CDR2 YYNGEE. The CDR3 loop spans 14 amino acids. Trimming stripped 4 bases from V and 5 bases from J, with 15 bases between. CDR3 DNA: TGTGCCAGCAGCTCCCGAGGGGCGGGGGAGACCCAGTACTTC. Protein: CASSSRGAGETQYF.

The chain carries TRBV6-2 or TRBV6-3 and TRBJ1-1; D call uncertain. The CDR3 is 16 amino acids. The V and J ends lost 3 bases and 1 base respectively, with 15 bases between them. From germline, CDR1 is MNHEY and CDR2 SVGEGT. Here the CDR3 DNA reads TGTGCCAGCAGTTATGGCCGGAGGCTGGGGAACACTGAAGCTTTCTTT. It codes for CASSYGRRLGNTEAFF.

The chain joins TRBV28 to TRBJ1-5; D is undetermined. Trimming took off 1 base at V and 0 bases at J, with 7 bases between the two ends. The length of the CDR3 is 15 residues. Germline V lookup: CDR1 MDHEN, CDR2 SYDVKM. The CDR3 bases are TGTGCCAGCAGTTTATTGGGCCCTAGCAATCAGCCCCAGCATTTT. Encoded protein: CASSLLGPSNQPQHF. Looking up the rest from reference TRBV28 and TRBJ1-5 gives the full variable domain: DVKVTQSSRYLVKRTGEKVFLECVQDMDHENMFWYRQDPGLGLRLIYFSYDVKMKEKGDIPEGYSVSREKKERFSLILESASTNQTSMYLCASSLLGPSNQPQHFGDGTRLSIL.

The chain links TRBV2 to TRBJ2-2; 8 bases align to TRBD1. The junction had 5 bases not matched to a gene; V was cut back by 7 bases and J by 4 bases. The germline V gene has CDR1 SNHLY and CDR2 FYNNEI. CDR3 size: 14 residues. The CDR3 DNA reads TGTGCCAGCAAAGGACAGGGCGGCACCGGGGAGCTGTTTTTT. Amino acids: CASKGQGGTGELFF.

This clone was seen a handful of times. This chain connects TRBV18 to TRBJ1-3; 12 bases are shared with TRBD1. This CDR3 spans 17 amino acids. V was clipped by 3 bases and J by 2 bases; unmatched bases: 5. CDR1 and CDR2 from the germline V gene are KGHSH and LQKENI. The CDR3 sequence is CASSPLRDRGPGNTIYF. DNA for the CDR3: TGTGCCAGCTCACCGCTTAGGGACAGGGGGCCTGGAAACACCATATATTTT.

In nucleotides, the CDR3 is TGCGCCAGCAGCTTGGTCGTACTAGCGGGGGCTCAAGAGACCCAGTACTTC. Its translation: CASSLVVLAGAQETQYF. The chain carries TRBV5-1 and TRBJ2-5; TRBD2 matches 11 bases. Germline V lookup: CDR1 SGHRS, CDR2 YFSETQ. Trimming cost V 0 bases and J 2 bases; bases outside gene matches: 6. The CDR3 is made up of 17 amino acids.

This clone has more than one count but fewer than ten. This rearrangement joins TRBV28 to TRBJ2-1, with no clear D. Germline V gives CDR1 MDHEN, CDR2 SYDVKM. CDR3 length: 12 residues. The ends were cut back, 6 bases at V and 9 bases at J, with 12 bases in the middle. The CDR3, as DNA: TGTGCCAGCAGCCGCACTCCACGTGAGCAGTTCTTC. Protein sequence: CASSRTPREQFF.

This clone was picked up a small number of times. The J gene is TRBJ2-2, the V gene TRBV2; 9 nucleotides align to TRBD1. V shed 1 base and J 3 bases; nucleotides not matched to a gene: 3. Per germline, CDR1 SNHLY and CDR2 FYNNEI. This CDR3 spans 16 amino acids. The CDR3 sequence: CASSEGTGAYTGELFF. As DNA, the CDR3 is TGTGCCAGCAGTGAAGGGACAGGGGCCTACACCGGGGAGCTGTTTTTT.

In its sample, this clone was seen once. V usage is TRBV6-1 and J usage is TRBJ1-4; D remains unclear. Germline CDR1 is MNHNS and CDR2 is SASEGT. V lost 4 bases and J 7 bases, leaving 10 bases between the germline ends. The CDR3 consists of 13 residues. CDR3 coding DNA: TGTGCCAGCAGTGTAGCTCAGGTTGAAAAACTGTTTTTT. Protein product: CASSVAQVEKLFF.

The gene calls are TRBV3-1 (or the pseudogene TRBV3-2) and TRBJ1-6; 9 bases are shared with TRBD1. The CDR3 contains 16 residues. Looked up from germline, CDR1 is LGHDT and CDR2 is YNNKEL (reference sequence). Trimming took 3 bases from V and 4 from J; bases not matched to a gene: 4. The CDR3, as DNA: TGTGCCAGCAGCCAGGGCGGACAGGGGTATAATTCACCCCTCCACTTT. Its protein is CASSQGGQGYNSPLHF.